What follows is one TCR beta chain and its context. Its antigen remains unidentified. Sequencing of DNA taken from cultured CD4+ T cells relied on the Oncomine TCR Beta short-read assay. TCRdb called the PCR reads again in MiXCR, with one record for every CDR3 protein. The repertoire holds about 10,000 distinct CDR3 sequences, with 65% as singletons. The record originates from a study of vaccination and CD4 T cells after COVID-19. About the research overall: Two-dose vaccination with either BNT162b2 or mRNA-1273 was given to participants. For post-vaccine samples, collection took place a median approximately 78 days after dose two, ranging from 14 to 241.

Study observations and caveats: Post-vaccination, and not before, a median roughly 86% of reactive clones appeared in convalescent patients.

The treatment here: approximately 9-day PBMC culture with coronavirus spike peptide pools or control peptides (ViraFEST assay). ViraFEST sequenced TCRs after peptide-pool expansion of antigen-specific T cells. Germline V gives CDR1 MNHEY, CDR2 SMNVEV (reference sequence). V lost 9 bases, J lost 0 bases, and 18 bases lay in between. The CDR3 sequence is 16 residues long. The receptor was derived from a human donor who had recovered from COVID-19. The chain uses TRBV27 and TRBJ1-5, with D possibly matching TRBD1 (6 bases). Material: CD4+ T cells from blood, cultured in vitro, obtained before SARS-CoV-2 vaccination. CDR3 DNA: TGTGCCAGTCGACAAAGAGGACAGTATAGCAATCAGCCCCAGCATTTT. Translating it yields CASRQRGQYSNQPQHF.